This is a list of T cell receptor beta chains from one sample in a study of shared clonotypes between healthy human individuals. Clones were read by immunoSEQ multiplex PCR, and TCRdb kept only the in-frame ones, dropping some. The sample has 550,000 to 800,000 clones, around 90% seen once. The sequenced material came from memory CD8+ T cells from PBMCs. The receptors were gathered from a young man in good health. Some clones in this sample may be carry-over from other donors' samples. Both conserved end residues are trimmed from each CDR3. A D gene is named only where the DNA matches it firmly. The size field is filled for only some rows; it gives once, few, many or a size class.

>.|TRBV4-1|TRBD2
ASSHGTIKNIQY
>.|TRBV19|TRBD1
ASSIGNRGWLIADTQY
>.|TRBV19|TRBD2
ASRGRETYNEQF
>.|TRBV7-2|TRBD2
ASSFHPTSVSYEQY
>.|TRBV27|.
ASSPRVLYYEQY
>.|TRBV29-1|.
SVELDKPYEQY
>.|TRBV7-9|TRBD2
ASSTASGSARYEQY
>few|TRBV11-2|.
ASSFGDTEAF
>.|TRBV11-1|TRBD2
ASSVLAGSYEQY
>.|TRBV7-3|TRBD1
ASSYGQDYEQY
>.|TRBV27|TRBD1
ASSATGTGFSYEQY
>few|TRBV2|.
ASSEFGQGNEKLF
>.|TRBV11-2|TRBD2
ASSLTSGRVKTQY
>.|TRBV9|.
ASSVPSGGGEAF
>.|TRBV13|TRBD1
ASSFGQGRTGANVLT
>.|TRBV29-1|TRBD1
SVMPGQGTDTQY
>once|TRBV28|.
ASRRIEFSNTGELF
>.|TRBV9|TRBD2
ASSVDDSGANEQF
>once|TRBV2|.
ASSVQDKTYEQY
>few|TRBV4-1|.
ASSQLETQY
>.|TRBV27|.
ASSLSFQGAFPGANVLT
>once|TRBV7-3|TRBD2
ASSLLAGGTNEQF
>.|TRBV7-9|.
ASSSPGELF
>.|TRBV7-2|.
ASSLVERGWGPQH
>.|TRBV6-4|.
ASRDHSGELF
>.|TRBV27|.
ASSLLIGDYEQY
>.|TRBV29-1|.
SVRGGPYYGYT
>.|TRBV25-1|TRBD2
AVWGGEQF
>.|TRBV9|.
ASSPCLFLAHIVETQY
>.|TRBV11-2|TRBD2
ASSLFVGTSGYNEQF
>.|TRBV9|.
ASSVAAVQETQY
>.|TRBV7-8|TRBD1
ASSLGWTGPEEQY
>.|TRBV14|.
ASSARSGLQERYNEQF
>.|TRBV27|TRBD2
ASSLSAGVVYNEQF
>.|TRBV2|.
ASSEPRAATNEKLF
>.|TRBV28|.
ASSPPRGVGQY
>.|TRBV10-1|TRBD1
ASRPGTGDTDTQY
>.|TRBV7-9|TRBD1
ASIPSDRGPSYEQY
>.|TRBV28|.
ASSPARDLIYSYEQY
>.|TRBV14|.
ASSQTLNTEAF
>.|TRBV28|.
ASSLFARAKNIQY
>.|TRBV9|.
ASSPGGGNQPQH